The 6 T cell receptor beta chains below come from one sample, sequenced in a study of shared clonotypes between healthy human individuals. Clones were read by immunoSEQ multiplex PCR, and TCRdb kept only the in-frame ones, dropping some. The sample includes about 2,500,000 clones, just over 90% of them seen just once. Sequenced sample: naive CD4+ T cells sorted from blood. Subset described: CD45RA+ positively selected. Receptors were obtained from a man aged 18 to 29 in good health.

This chain joins TRBV29-1 and TRBJ1-1, with 7 bases fitting TRBD1. With V trimmed by 7 bases and J by 1 base, 12 bases remained unmatched. This CDR3 contains 15 residues. Germline V gene sequence: CDR1 SQVTM, CDR2 ANQGSEA. CDR3 DNA: TGCAGCGCCAACAGGGGAGCCACAGAGAACACTGAAGCTTTCTTT. Translating gives CSANRGATENTEAFF.

The sample holds one count of this clone. Within the sample, other DNA sequences also encode this same CDR3. V is TRBV2 and J is TRBJ1-2, with D perhaps TRBD1 (5 bases). V lost 2 bases, J lost 3 bases, and 7 bases lay in between. Germline CDR1 SNHLY, CDR2 FYNNEI. The CDR3 is 13 amino acids. In DNA form, the CDR3 reads TGTGCCAGCAGTGAACAGGGTGACTATGGCTACACCTTC. Its translation is CASSEQGDYGYTF.

The rearrangement joins TRBV6-1 to TRBJ2-1; TRBD2 agrees at 7 bases. The CDR3 has 14 residues. The V gene end was trimmed by 7 bases and the J gene end by 8 bases; junction bases not matched to a gene: 11. Germline assignment: CDR1 MNHNS and CDR2 SASEGT. DNA of the CDR3: TGTGCCAGCAATCGCGGGGGTGGGTTGGATGAGCAGTTCTTC. Its protein product is CASNRGGGLDEQFF.

Points on this clone: The sample carries other DNA sequences with the same CDR3. This chain's CDR3 is CASSLGTGGNEQYF. The CDR3 DNA reads TGCGCCAGCAGCTTGGGGACAGGGGGCAACGAGCAGTACTTC. This chain joins TRBV5-1 and TRBJ2-7; 11 positions agree with TRBD1. With V trimmed by 0 bases and J by 5 bases, 1 base remained unmatched. The CDR3 has 14 residues. From germline, CDR1 is SGHRS and CDR2 YFSETQ.

This chain links TRBV7-8 with TRBJ1-2, with D perhaps TRBD1 (6 bases). CDR1 is SGHVS, CDR2 FQNEAQ, per germline. This CDR3 contains 14 residues. Trimming cost V 0 bases and J 7 bases, with 12 bases left between them. CDR3 amino acids: CASSLAKQGPGYTF. CDR3 nucleotides: TGTGCCAGCAGCTTAGCGAAACAGGGTCCTGGCTACACCTTC.

The chain recombines TRBV19 with TRBJ1-2, with D tentatively TRBD1 (5 bases). Between the trimmed V and J ends, which lost 9 bases and 6 bases, there was a span of 17 bases. There are 13 residues in the CDR3. Looked up from germline, CDR1 is LNHDA and CDR2 is SQIVND (reference sequence). The CDR3 loop is CASQTGGSHGYTF. CDR3 in DNA: TGTGCCAGCCAAACGGGGGGTTCCCATGGCTACACCTTC.